Below, 13 T cell receptor beta chains from the same sample are listed, as sequenced in a study of blood T cell repertoires in COVID-19. The protocol was immunoSEQ multiplex PCR, while the TCRdb copy is restricted to in-frame clones and leaves out a portion. The sample yields roughly 120,000 clones, around 80% seen once. The sequenced material came from peripheral blood. The source is a man between 65 and 79 years old with acute or convalescent COVID-19.

This clone was counted only a few times. The rearrangement links TRBV5-1 to TRBJ2-5; possible D gene TRBD1, 5 bases. Germline CDR1 is SGHRS and CDR2 is YFSETQ. V lost 2 bases and J 1 base, leaving 12 bases between the germline ends. This CDR3 is 15 amino acids long. CDR3 coding DNA: TGCGCCAGCAGCTTCAGGGCAACCACCCAAGAGACCCAGTACTTC. This sequence encodes CASSFRATTQETQYF.

The chain couples TRBV7-3 to TRBJ2-2, with D possibly being TRBD2 (6 bases). The CDR3 runs 17 residues. CDR1 and CDR2 (germline): SGHTA, FQGTGA. V dropped 1 base and J dropped 4 bases, with 16 bases sitting between them. CDR3 in DNA: TGTGCCAGCAGCTTAAGTGGAGGAGGGCGGGCCACCGGGGAGCTGTTTTTT. Its translation: CASSLSGGGRATGELFF.

The chain employs TRBV29-1 and TRBJ2-3, with D maybe TRBD2 (6 bases). Germline CDR1 is SQVTM and CDR2 is ANQGSEA. This CDR3 is 13 amino acids long. V shed 2 bases and J shed 1 base, with 7 bases lying between them. Here the CDR3 reads CSVETGGTDTQYF. DNA of the CDR3: TGCAGCGTTGAAACGGGAGGCACAGATACGCAGTATTTT.

This chain uses TRBV5-1 with TRBJ1-4, with 7 bases aligning to TRBD1. V dropped 0 bases and J dropped 4; count of bases not matched to a gene: 0. This CDR3 is 14 amino acids long. Germline loops: CDR1 SGHRS, CDR2 YFSETQ. The CDR3 coding sequence is TGCGCCAGCAGCTTGGGACAGGGTAATGAAAAACTGTTTTTT. This gives the protein CASSLGQGNEKLFF.

V gene TRBV24-1 combines with J gene TRBJ2-2, with D perhaps matching TRBD1 (6 bases). CDR3 length: 16 amino acids. Germline CDR1 KGHDR, CDR2 SFDVKD. Trimming stripped 5 bases from V and 4 bases from J, with 16 bases between. The DNA for the CDR3 is TGTGCCACCAGTGCCAGAGGCACAGGGCTCACCGGGGAGCTGTTTTTT. This sequence encodes CATSARGTGLTGELFF.

The V and J genes are TRBV27 and TRBJ2-5, with 10 positions matching TRBD2. CDR1 is MNHEY and CDR2 is SMNVEV in the germline V gene (reference sequence). CDR3 size: 15 residues. The ends lost 4 bases at V and 2 bases at J; junction bases unmatched: 4. CDR3 sequence reads: CASSWGLAKQETQYF. The CDR3, as DNA: TGTGCCAGCAGTTGGGGACTAGCGAAACAAGAGACCCAGTACTTC.

This clone was counted a single time. The chain joins TRBV12-3 or TRBV12-4 to TRBJ2-3, with 8 bases that match TRBD1. The CDR3 is 13 residues long. V gave up 4 bases and J gave up 9 bases; unmatched junction bases: 6. Here the CDR3 reads CASSWGQEQTQYF. The CDR3 DNA is TGTGCCAGCAGTTGGGGACAGGAACAGACGCAGTATTTT.

V gene TRBV4-1 combines with J gene TRBJ1-5; tentatively, D is TRBD1 (5 bases). The V gene lost 1 base and the J gene lost 7 bases, with 11 bases spanning the gap. CDR1 is MGHRA and CDR2 is YSYEKL in the germline V gene. This CDR3 contains 14 residues. Here the CDR3 reads CASSQARVGQPQHF. In DNA form, the CDR3 reads TGCGCCAGCAGCCAAGCCAGGGTGGGGCAGCCCCAGCATTTT.

The chain uses TRBV6-5 and TRBJ2-7; 7 nucleotides line up with TRBD2. Looked up from germline, CDR1 is MNHEY and CDR2 is SVGAGI. J was trimmed by 4 bases and V by 4 bases; bases with no gene match: 13. The CDR3 consists of 16 residues. The CDR3 loop reads CASSSPRSSGSYEQYF. CDR3 nucleotides: TGTGCCAGCAGTTCCCCCCGGAGTAGCGGGTCTTACGAGCAGTACTTC.

V gene TRBV13 combines with J gene TRBJ2-1; 12 nucleotides line up with TRBD2. CDR3 length: 14 amino acids. Trimming took 7 bases from V and 8 from J; bases not matched to a gene: 6. Germline V gene sequence: CDR1 PRHDT, CDR2 FYEKMQ (reference sequence). This CDR3 reads CASTGLAGPDEQFF. DNA for the CDR3: TGTGCCAGCACGGGACTAGCGGGCCCCGATGAGCAGTTCTTC.

This clone has more than one count but fewer than ten. The chain has TRBV5-4 and TRBJ2-7; perhaps TRBD1 as D (6 bases). CDR3 size: 13 residues. Trimming removed 4 bases at V and 3 bases at J, with 11 bases between. Per the germline V gene, CDR1 is SGHNT and CDR2 is YYREEE (reference sequence). The CDR3: CASSPSDSYEQYF. DNA of the CDR3: TGTGCCAGCAGCCCCTCGGACAGCTACGAGCAGTACTTC.

This clone has more than one count but fewer than ten. The chain couples TRBV10-3 to TRBJ1-1, with unresolved D. CDR1 and CDR2 from the germline V gene are ENHRY and SYGVKD. The CDR3 contains 14 residues. V lost 4 bases and J 3 bases, leaving 12 bases between the germline ends. CDR3 in amino acids: CAISGGMDYTEAFF. In nucleotides, the CDR3 is TGTGCCATCAGTGGTGGGATGGACTACACTGAAGCTTTCTTT.

V usage is TRBV5-6 and J usage is TRBJ1-6, with 8 bases that match TRBD1. CDR1 and CDR2 from the germline V gene are SGHDT and YYEEEE. J was trimmed by 6 bases and V by 0 bases; bases with no gene match: 2. There are 15 residues in the CDR3. The DNA of the CDR3 is TGTGCCAGCAGCTTGGGGCAGGGGGCTAATTCACCCCTCCACTTT. The encoded protein is CASSLGQGANSPLHF.